Given below is one T cell receptor beta chain in context. No antigen is known for it. Base quality data are lacking; no much larger clone is found one base away. Libraries came from RT-PCR. The instrument given in TCRdb is Illumina HiSeq 2500. TCRdb handled the public reads itself, with Q25 trimming in fastp and clone calling in MiXCR, and kept productive beta chains. Each entry is one CDR3 protein sequence, shown with its most common DNA and genes. This sample comprises around 600,000 distinct CDR3 sequences, approximately 10% of them detected only once. Jointly, the top ten make up 9.5% to 12% of the sample. The data originate from a study of response to subunit inactivated influenza vaccine (dated by TCRdb to the late 2010s). With respect to the entire study: The study used deep quantitative T cell receptor repertoire profiling to track responses to a trivalent subunit inactivated influenza vaccine.

V loses 0 bases, J loses 8 bases, and the germline ends lie 17 bases apart. From the cysteine up to the phenylalanine, the CDR3 has a length of 16 residues. The only DNA kept is the CDR3, 48 bases in frame from the first base. Per the germline V gene (reference sequence), LGHDT is the CDR1 and YNNKEL is the CDR2. Points the paper makes about the study in general: The authors suggested that each seasonal influenza vaccination may recruit only a limited number of new T cells.

These data were also reused for a study on T cells expressing NK-cell markers. That second publication adds: TCR beta cDNA libraries were made by 5'RACE template switching that added a universal primer site and unique molecular identifiers. Three sorted T-cell subsets (CD3+CD56+NKG2C+, CD3+CD56+NKG2C- and CD3+CD56-NKG2C+) from fewer than 10 donors had their TCR beta-chain repertoires profiled. Among the eight sequenced donors, seven were HCMV-seropositive and one was HCMV-seronegative. In several experiments an anti-gammadeltaTCR antibody was added to restrict sorting to alphabetaTCR-expressing T cells. In several donors, the dominant CD3+CD56+NKG2C+ clonotypes were among the top 10 CD8+ clonotypes and accounted for roughly 1.0-7.0% of CD8+ T cells. Those dominant clonotypes were again the most abundant among CD3+CD56-NKG2C+ cells in a handful of donors, at about 25-60.1%. Whether the expanded NKG2C-expressing T cell clones were specific for HCMV antigens was left unclear. Randomly selected healthy volunteers, three men and five women, were used as the eight sequenced donors. A commercial ELISA kit detecting HCMV-specific IgG in serum was used to determine HCMV serostatus. Ficoll density gradient centrifugation was used to isolate peripheral blood mononuclear cells from blood. Bulk peripheral blood T-cell repertoires were additionally sequenced from unsorted PBMC for roughly six donors. cDNA synthesis was primed from the TCR beta constant segment, followed by two successive PCR amplification steps. Sequencing of the libraries produced 2 x 150 bp reads on Illumina HiSeq 2000/2500, MiSeq or NextSeq. Reads were demultiplexed and grouped by UMI with MIGEC, and clonotypes were assembled and quantified with MiTCR. To exclude erroneous sequences, any TCR cDNA sequence not supported by at least two reads was discarded. Downstream repertoire analysis used the tcR package, and clonotypes were matched across fractions by CDR3 nucleotide sequence plus V segment. VDJmatch was used to annotate antigen specificity against VDJdb, with one amino acid substitution in CDR3 allowed.

The chain uses TRBV3-1 and TRBJ2-1; perhaps TRBD2 is the D gene, with 5 bases matching. The sample was PBMCs from blood, taken on the day of vaccination. This TCR was recovered from a middle-aged man who received an inactivated influenza vaccine. Donor details come from another sample of the same person, matched by shared clones. The CDR3 has the sequence CASSQDNGVNGDEQFF. DNA sequence: TGTGCCAGCAGCCAAGATAACGGGGTGAATGGGGATGAGCAGTTCTTC.